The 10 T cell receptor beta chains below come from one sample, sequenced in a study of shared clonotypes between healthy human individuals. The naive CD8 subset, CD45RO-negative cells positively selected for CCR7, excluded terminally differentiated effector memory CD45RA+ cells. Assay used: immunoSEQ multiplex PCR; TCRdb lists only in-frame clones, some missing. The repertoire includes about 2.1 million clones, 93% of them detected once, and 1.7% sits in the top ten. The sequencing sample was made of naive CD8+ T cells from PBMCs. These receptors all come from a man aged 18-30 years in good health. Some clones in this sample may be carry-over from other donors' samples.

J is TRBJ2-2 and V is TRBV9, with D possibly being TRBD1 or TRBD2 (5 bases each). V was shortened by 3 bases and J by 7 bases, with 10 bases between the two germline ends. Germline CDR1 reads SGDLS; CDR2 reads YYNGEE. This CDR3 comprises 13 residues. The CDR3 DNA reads TGTGCCAGCAGCGGGGGGTCCTTCGGGGAGCTGTTTTTT. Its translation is CASSGGSFGELFF.

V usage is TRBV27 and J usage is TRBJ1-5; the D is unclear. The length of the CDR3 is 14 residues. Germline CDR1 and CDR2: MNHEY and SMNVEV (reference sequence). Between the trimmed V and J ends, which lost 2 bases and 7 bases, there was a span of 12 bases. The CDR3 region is CASSLAVSTQPQHF. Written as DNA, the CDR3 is TGTGCCAGCAGTTTAGCCGTCAGTACACAGCCCCAGCATTTT.

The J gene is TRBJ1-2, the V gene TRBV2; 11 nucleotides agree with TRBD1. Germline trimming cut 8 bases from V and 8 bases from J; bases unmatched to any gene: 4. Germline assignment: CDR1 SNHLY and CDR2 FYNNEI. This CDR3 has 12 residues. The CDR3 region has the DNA TGTGCCAGCGCGGACAGGGGGCCCGGCTACACCTTC. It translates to CASADRGPGYTF.

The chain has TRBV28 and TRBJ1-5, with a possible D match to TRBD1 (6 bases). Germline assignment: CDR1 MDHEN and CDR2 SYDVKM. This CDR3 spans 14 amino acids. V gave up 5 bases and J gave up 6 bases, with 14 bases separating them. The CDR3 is CASSTTGLGQPQHF. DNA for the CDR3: TGTGCCAGCAGTACTACAGGGTTGGGTCAGCCCCAGCATTTT.

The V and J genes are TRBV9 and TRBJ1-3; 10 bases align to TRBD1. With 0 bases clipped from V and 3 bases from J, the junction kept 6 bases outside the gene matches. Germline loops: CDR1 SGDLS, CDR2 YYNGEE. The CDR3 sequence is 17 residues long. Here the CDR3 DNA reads TGTGCCAGCAGCGTAGTAGACAGGGGGCCCTTTGGAAACACCATATATTTT. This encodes CASSVVDRGPFGNTIYF.

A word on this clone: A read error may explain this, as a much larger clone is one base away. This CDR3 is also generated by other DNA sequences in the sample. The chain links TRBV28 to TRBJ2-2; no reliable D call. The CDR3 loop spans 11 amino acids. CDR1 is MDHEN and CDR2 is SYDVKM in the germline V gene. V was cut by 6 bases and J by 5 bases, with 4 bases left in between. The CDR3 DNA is TGTGCCAGCAGCTTGACCGGGGAGCTGTTTTTT. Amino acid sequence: CASSLTGELFF. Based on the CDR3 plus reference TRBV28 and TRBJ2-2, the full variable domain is DVKVTQSSRYLVKRTGEKVFLECVQDMDHENMFWYRQDPGLGLRLIYFSYDVKMKEKGDIPEGYSVSREKKERFSLILESASTNQTSMYLCASSLTGELFFGEGSRLTVL.

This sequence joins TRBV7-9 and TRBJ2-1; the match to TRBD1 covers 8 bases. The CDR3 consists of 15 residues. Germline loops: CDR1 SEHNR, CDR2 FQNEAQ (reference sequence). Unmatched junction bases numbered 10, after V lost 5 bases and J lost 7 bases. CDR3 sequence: CASSPTNGTGNEQFF. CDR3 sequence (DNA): TGTGCCAGCAGCCCTACAAACGGGACAGGTAATGAGCAGTTCTTC.

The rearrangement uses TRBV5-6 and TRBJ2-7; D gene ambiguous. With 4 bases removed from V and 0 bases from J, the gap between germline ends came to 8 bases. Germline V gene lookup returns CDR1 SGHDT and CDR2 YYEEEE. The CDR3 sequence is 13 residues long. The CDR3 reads CASSPFASYEQYF. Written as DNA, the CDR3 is TGTGCCAGCAGCCCCTTCGCCTCCTACGAGCAGTACTTC.

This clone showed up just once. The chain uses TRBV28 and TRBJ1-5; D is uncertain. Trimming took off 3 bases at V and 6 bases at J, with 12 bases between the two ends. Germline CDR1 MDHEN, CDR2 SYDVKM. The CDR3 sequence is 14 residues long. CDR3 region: CASSLWNSGQPQHF. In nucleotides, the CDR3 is TGTGCCAGCAGTTTGTGGAATTCGGGTCAGCCCCAGCATTTT.

As DNA, the CDR3 is TGTGCCAGCAGCCGGTCGGGCGGGAGCGGGGAGACCCAGTACTTC. Translating it yields CASSRSGGSGETQYF. The V and J genes are TRBV7-3 and TRBJ2-5, with 7 positions matching TRBD2. The CDR3 length is 15 residues. CDR1 is SGHTA, CDR2 FQGTGA, per germline. The J segment lost 5 bases and the V segment lost 5 bases, leaving 11 bases of the junction unmatched.